The clone carrying this T cell receptor (beta chain) was detected once. Random hexamers were used to reverse transcribe about 0.5 to 1 ug of RNA. MiXCR was run by TCRdb on the immunoSEQ multiplex PCR reads, yielding one entry per CDR3 protein. Of around 270,000 distinct CDR3 sequences in the sample, about 82% were seen once. The CDR3 contains 16 residues. Between the trimmed V and J ends, which lost 0 bases and 7 bases, there was a span of 14 bases. In germline, CDR1 is SGHDT, CDR2 YYEEEE. The entry originates in a study of CD8 T cells in Susac syndrome. V usage is TRBV5-6 and J usage is TRBJ2-6, with no clear D. Sequencing was carried out using CD8+ T cells from PBMCs. This TCR derives from a human donor with multiple sclerosis. The CDR3 here is CASSLAPGLGANVLTF. The CDR3, as DNA: TGTGCCAGCAGCTTGGCCCCGGGTTTAGGCGCCAACGTCCTGACTTTC.